This T cell receptor (beta chain) was recorded in a study of blood T cell repertoires in COVID-19. Study at large: Italy, Spain and the United States were the sources of the convalescent and acute COVID-19 samples. T cells, B-cell-depleted T cells, or PBMCs provided the cDNA or gDNA that served as material.

Some clones are missing from TCRdb's copy, which holds only in-frame ones; the method was immunoSEQ multiplex PCR. The sample holds some 70,000 clones, 75% to 85% seen once. Germline V gives CDR1 SGDLS, CDR2 YYNGEE. Trimming pared 4 bases from V and 0 bases from J, leaving 19 bases between. The CDR3 consists of 18 residues. V and J are TRBV9 and TRBJ2-2; the D gene is possibly TRBD1 (6 bases). Sequenced input: peripheral blood. This clonotype was sampled from a man older than 75 with acute or convalescent COVID-19. The CDR3 DNA follows: TGTGCCAGCAGCTCTCATCCAGTTGGGGGCGCGAACACCGGGGAGCTGTTTTTT. Its translation is CASSSHPVGGANTGELFF.